This is a list of T cell receptor beta chains from one sample in a study of T cell clones after liver transplantation. Generated by immunoSEQ multiplex PCR, the TCRdb table keeps only in-frame clones and is missing some. The sample lists 4,500 to 6,500 clones; roughly 32% were seen once. Antigen specificity for these receptors is unknown. The sequenced sample consisted of CD4+ T cells from cultured PBMCs. Receptors originate from a human patient who received a liver transplant. Some T cells may originate from the graft donor. CDR3s include the opening cysteine and the closing phenylalanine or tryptophan. A D gene is named only where the DNA matches it firmly. Some rows have no size entry. The others give once, few or many, or a class for an expanded clone.

d_call	clone_size	v_call	j_call	cdr3_aa	cdr3_nt
NA	NA	TRBV5-8	TRBJ2-1	CASRRQSSYNEQFF	TGTGCCAGCAGACGACAGAGCTCCTACAATGAGCAGTTCTTC
NA	medium-sized	TRBV19	TRBJ2-3	CASRARGTYTDTQYF	TGTGCCAGTAGGGCCCGGGGTACCTACACAGATACGCAGTATTTT
NA	NA	TRBV5-1	TRBJ2-2	CASSLRAANTGELFF	TGCGCCAGCAGCTTGAGGGCAGCGAACACCGGGGAGCTGTTTTTT
NA	few	TRBV14	TRBJ2-1	CASSPEEAGRWFDEQFF	TGTGCCAGCAGCCCCGAGGAGGCGGGGAGATGGTTCGATGAGCAGTTCTTC
NA	few	TRBV28	TRBJ1-2	CASSLSLDGGANYGYTF	TGTGCCAGCAGTTTATCCCTCGACGGGGGAGCTAACTATGGCTACACCTTC
TRBD2	medium-sized	TRBV7-2	TRBJ2-2	CASRGTSFTGELFF	TGTGCCAGCCGGGGGACTAGTTTCACCGGGGAGCTGTTTTTT
NA	NA	TRBV5-1	TRBJ2-2	CASSLGSRNTGELFF	TGCGCCAGCAGCCTGGGGAGCCGGAACACCGGGGAGCTGTTTTTT
NA	NA	TRBV11-3	TRBJ2-1	CASSLVLANEQFF	TGTGCCAGCAGCTTAGTGCTAGCTAATGAGCAGTTCTTC
NA	few	TRBV21-1	TRBJ1-5	CASRGTGVEYSQPQHF	TGTGCCAGCAGGGGGACAGGCGTTGAATACAGTCAGCCCCAGCATTTT
NA	NA	TRBV11-2	TRBJ1-5	CASSLGSGAGNQPQHF	TGTGCCAGCAGCTTAGGTTCAGGGGCAGGCAATCAGCCCCAGCATTTT
TRBD2	few	TRBV4-2	TRBJ2-1	CASSEMGLAGFTYNEQFF	TGTGCCAGCAGCGAGATGGGACTAGCGGGGTTCACCTACAATGAGCAGTTCTTC
NA	few	TRBV5-1	TRBJ2-6	CASSLDGMSGANVLTF	TGCGCCAGCAGCTTGGACGGAATGTCTGGGGCCAACGTCCTGACTTTC
NA	once	TRBV19	TRBJ2-6	CASSIKTSGANVLTF	TGTGCCAGTAGTATCAAGACCTCTGGGGCCAACGTCCTGACTTTC
NA	few	TRBV7-2	TRBJ2-2	CASSLIKGFNTGELFF	TGTGCCAGCAGCTTAATCAAAGGGTTTAACACCGGGGAGCTGTTTTTT
NA	medium-sized	TRBV30	TRBJ1-5	CAWSVQTANQPQHF	TGTGCCTGGAGTGTACAGACAGCGAATCAGCCCCAGCATTTT
TRBD1	NA	TRBV6-5	TRBJ2-7	CASSPGTGYEQYF	TGTGCCAGCAGCCCCGGGACAGGGTACGAGCAGTACTTC
NA	few	TRBV7-8	TRBJ1-2	CASSLDSGDRHF	TGTGCCAGCAGCTTAGATAGTGGCGACAGGCACTTC
NA	NA	TRBV5-1	TRBJ1-1	CASSLAPGAVDTEAFF	TGCGCCAGCAGCTTGGCGCCAGGGGCGGTGGACACTGAAGCTTTCTTT